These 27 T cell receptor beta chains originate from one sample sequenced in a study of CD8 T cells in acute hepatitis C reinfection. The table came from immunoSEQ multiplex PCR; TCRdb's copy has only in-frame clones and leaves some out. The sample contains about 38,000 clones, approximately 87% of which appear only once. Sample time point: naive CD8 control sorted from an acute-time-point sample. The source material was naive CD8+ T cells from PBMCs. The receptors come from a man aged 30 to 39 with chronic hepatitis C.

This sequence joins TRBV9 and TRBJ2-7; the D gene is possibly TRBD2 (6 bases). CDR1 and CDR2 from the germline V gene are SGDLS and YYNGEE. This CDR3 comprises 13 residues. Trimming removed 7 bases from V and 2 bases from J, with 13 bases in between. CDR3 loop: CASGGAATYEQYF. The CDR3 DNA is TGTGCCAGCGGAGGGGCCGCTACCTACGAGCAGTACTTC.

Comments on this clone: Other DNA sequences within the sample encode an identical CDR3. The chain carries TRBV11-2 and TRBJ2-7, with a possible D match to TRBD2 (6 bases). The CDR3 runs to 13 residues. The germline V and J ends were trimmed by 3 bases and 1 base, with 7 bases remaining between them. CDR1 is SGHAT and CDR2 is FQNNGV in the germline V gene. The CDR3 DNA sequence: TGTGCCAGCAGCTTGGGGACTTCCTACGAGCAGTACTTC. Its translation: CASSLGTSYEQYF.

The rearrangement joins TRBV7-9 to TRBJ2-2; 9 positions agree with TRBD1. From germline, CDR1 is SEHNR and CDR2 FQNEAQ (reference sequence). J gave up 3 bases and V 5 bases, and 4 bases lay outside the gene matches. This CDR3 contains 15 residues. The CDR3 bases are TGTGCCAGCAGCCGAGACAGGGGGGACACCGGGGAGCTGTTTTTT. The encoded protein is CASSRDRGDTGELFF.

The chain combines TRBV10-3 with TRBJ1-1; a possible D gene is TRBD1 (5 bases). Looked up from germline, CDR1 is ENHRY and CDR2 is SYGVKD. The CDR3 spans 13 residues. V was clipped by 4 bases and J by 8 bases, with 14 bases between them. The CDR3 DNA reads TGTGCCATCAGTGGTGGGGGACCCGAGGAAGCTTTCTTT. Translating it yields CAISGGGPEEAFF.

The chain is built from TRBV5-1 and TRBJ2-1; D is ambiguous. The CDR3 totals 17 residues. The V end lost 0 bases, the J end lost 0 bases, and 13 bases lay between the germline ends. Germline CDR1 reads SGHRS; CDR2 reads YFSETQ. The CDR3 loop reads CASSLEFGPRSYNEQFF. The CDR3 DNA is TGCGCCAGCAGCTTGGAGTTTGGTCCGCGCTCCTACAATGAGCAGTTCTTC. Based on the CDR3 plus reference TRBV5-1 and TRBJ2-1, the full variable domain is KAGVTQTPRYLIKTRGQQVTLSCSPISGHRSVSWYQQTPGQGLQFLFEYFSETQRNKGNFPGRFSGRQFSNSRSEMNVSTLELGDSALYLCASSLEFGPRSYNEQFFGPGTRLTVL.

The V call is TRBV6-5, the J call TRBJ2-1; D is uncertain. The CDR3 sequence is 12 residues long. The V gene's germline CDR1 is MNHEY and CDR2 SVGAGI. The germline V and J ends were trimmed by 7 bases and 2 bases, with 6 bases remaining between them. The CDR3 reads CASKAPYNEQFF. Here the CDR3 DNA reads TGTGCCAGCAAGGCCCCCTACAATGAGCAGTTCTTC.

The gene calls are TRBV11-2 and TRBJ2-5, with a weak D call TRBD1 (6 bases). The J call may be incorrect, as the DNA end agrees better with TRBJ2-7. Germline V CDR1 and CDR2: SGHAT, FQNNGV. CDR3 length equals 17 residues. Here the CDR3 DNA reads TGTGCCAGCAGCTTAGATAGTCACAGGGAAGTCGGATACGAGCAGTACTTC. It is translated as CASSLDSHREVGYEQYF.

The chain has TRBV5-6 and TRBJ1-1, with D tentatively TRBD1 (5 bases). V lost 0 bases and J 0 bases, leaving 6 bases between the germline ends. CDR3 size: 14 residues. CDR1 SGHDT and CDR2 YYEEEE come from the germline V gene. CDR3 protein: CASSLGQMNTEAFF. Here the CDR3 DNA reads TGTGCCAGCAGCTTGGGACAGATGAACACTGAAGCTTTCTTT.

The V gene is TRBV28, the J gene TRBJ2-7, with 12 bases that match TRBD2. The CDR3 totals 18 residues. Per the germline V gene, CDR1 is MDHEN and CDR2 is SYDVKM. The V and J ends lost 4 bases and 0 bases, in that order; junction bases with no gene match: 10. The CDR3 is CASSSWTSGVVPSYEQYF. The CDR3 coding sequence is TGTGCCAGCAGTTCGTGGACTAGCGGGGTGGTCCCCTCCTACGAGCAGTACTTC. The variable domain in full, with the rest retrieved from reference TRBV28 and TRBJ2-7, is DVKVTQSSRYLVKRTGEKVFLECVQDMDHENMFWYRQDPGLGLRLIYFSYDVKMKEKGDIPEGYSVSREKKERFSLILESASTNQTSMYLCASSSWTSGVVPSYEQYFGPGTRLTVT.

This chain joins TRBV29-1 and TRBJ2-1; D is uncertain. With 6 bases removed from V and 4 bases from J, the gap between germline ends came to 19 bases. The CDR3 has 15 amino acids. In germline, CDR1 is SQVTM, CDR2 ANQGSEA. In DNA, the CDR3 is TGCAGCGTCCCCTGGACCGCCGGCGCGTACAATGAGCAGTTCTTC. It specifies CSVPWTAGAYNEQFF.

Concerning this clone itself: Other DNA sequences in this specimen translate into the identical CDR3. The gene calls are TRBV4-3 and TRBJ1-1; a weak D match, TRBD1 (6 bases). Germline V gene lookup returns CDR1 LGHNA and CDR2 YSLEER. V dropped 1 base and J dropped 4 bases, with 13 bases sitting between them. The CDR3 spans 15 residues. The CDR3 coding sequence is TGCGCCAGCAGCCAAGCCACAGGGTTTAGCACTGAAGCTTTCTTT. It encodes CASSQATGFSTEAFF.

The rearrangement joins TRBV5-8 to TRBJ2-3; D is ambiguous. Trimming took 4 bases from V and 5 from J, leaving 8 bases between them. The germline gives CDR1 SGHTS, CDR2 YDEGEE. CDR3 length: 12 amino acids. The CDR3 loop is CASSITGDTQYF. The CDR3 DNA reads TGTGCCAGCAGCATAACCGGAGATACGCAGTATTTT.

The DNA of the CDR3 is TGTGCCAGCAGTCGGAGCAGGTTTTCTGGAAACACCATATATTTT. Amino acids: CASSRSRFSGNTIYF. V is TRBV11-1 and J is TRBJ1-3; no clear D. The CDR3 consists of 15 residues. With 6 bases removed from V and 1 base from J, the gap between germline ends came to 13 bases. The germline CDR1 and CDR2 sequences are SGHAT and FQDESV (reference sequence).

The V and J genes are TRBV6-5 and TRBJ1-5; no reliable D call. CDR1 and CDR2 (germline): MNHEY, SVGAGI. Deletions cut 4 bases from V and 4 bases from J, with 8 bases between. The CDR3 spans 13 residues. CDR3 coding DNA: TGTGCCAGCAGTTCCATCTCAAATCAGCCCCAGCATTTT. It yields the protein CASSSISNQPQHF.

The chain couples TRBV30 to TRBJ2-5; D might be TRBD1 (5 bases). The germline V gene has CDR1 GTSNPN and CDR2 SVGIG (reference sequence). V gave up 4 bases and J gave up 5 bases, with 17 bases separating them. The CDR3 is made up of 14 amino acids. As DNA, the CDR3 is TGTGCCTGGAACTTAGGTCAGGGAAGGGAGACCCAGTACTTC. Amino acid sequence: CAWNLGQGRETQYF.

CDR3 coding DNA: TGCGCCAGCAGTGAGCTGGACGGGAGGTTCACACCCCTCCACTTT. As protein: CASSELDGRFTPLHF. The chain is built from TRBV10-2 and TRBJ1-6, with D uncertain. This CDR3 has 15 residues. Trimming left V 2 bases short and J 11 bases short, with 16 bases between. Germline CDR1 and CDR2: WSHSY and SAAADI.

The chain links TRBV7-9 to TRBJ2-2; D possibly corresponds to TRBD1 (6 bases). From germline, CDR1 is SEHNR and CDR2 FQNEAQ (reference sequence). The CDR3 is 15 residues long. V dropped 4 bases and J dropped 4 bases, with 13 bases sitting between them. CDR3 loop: CASSSGGISTGELFF. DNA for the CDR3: TGTGCCAGCAGCTCTGGGGGCATTTCCACCGGGGAGCTGTTTTTT.

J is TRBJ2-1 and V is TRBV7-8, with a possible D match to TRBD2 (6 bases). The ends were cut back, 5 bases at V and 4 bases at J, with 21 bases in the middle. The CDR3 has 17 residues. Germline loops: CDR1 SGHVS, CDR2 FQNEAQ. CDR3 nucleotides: TGTGCCAGCAGCCCCCGCGGGGTAGCTGAAATATACAATGAGCAGTTCTTC. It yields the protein CASSPRGVAEIYNEQFF.

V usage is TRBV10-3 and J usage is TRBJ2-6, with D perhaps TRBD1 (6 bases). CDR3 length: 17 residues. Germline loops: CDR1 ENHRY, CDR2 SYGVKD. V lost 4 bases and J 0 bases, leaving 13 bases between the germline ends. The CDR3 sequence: CAISGGQPLSGANVLTF. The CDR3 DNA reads TGTGCCATCAGTGGAGGACAGCCGCTCTCTGGGGCCAACGTCCTGACTTTC.

The CDR3 bases are TGTGCCAGCAGCTTACTCTCTCTTCGCGGAGGGGGCGATCCCTATGGCTACACCTTC. Translation: CASSLLSLRGGGDPYGYTF. V and J are TRBV7-9 and TRBJ1-2, with 7 bases identical to TRBD1. V shed 2 bases, J shed 4 bases, and the junction held 19 bases outside the gene matches. This CDR3 is 19 amino acids long. Germline lookup yields CDR1 SEHNR and CDR2 FQNEAQ (reference sequence).

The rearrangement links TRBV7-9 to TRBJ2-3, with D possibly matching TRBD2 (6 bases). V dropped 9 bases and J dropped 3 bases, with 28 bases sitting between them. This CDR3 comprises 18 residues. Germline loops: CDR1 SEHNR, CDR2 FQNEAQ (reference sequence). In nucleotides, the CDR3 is TGTGCCAGTAGGGGAGTACGGGAGAACAAGGGGTGGACAGATACGCAGTATTTT. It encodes CASRGVRENKGWTDTQYF.

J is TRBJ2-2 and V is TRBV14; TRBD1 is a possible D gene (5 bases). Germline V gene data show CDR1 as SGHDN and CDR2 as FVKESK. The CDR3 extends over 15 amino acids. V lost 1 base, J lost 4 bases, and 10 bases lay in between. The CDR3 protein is CASSQVQGSTGELFF. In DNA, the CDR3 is TGTGCCAGCAGCCAAGTGCAGGGAAGCACCGGGGAGCTGTTTTTT.

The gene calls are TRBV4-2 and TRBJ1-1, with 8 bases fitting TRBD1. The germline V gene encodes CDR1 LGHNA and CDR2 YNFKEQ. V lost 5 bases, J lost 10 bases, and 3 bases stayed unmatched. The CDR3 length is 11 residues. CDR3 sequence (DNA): TGTGCCAGCAGCTATACAGGGGGAGCTTTCTTT. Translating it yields CASSYTGGAFF.

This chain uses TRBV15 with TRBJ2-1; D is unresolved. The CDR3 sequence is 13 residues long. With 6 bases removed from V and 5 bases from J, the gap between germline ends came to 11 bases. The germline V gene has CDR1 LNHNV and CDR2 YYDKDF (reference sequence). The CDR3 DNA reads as TGTGCCACCAGGGAGACTCCGAACAATGAGCAGTTCTTC. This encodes CATRETPNNEQFF.

The CDR3 spells CASSYLPSSEQYF. CDR3 nucleotide sequence: TGTGCCAGCAGTTACCTTCCTAGTTCCGAGCAGTACTTC. The rearrangement joins TRBV27 to TRBJ2-7; D remains ambiguous. V lost 4 bases and J lost 6, with 13 bases in between. The CDR3 is 13 residues long. Germline lookup yields CDR1 MNHEY and CDR2 SMNVEV (reference sequence).

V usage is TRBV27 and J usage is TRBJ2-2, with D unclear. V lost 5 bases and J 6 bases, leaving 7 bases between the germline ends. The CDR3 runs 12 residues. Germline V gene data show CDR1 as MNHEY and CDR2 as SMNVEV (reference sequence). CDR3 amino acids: CASSRPPGELFF. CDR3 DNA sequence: TGTGCCAGCAGTCGCCCCCCCGGGGAGCTGTTTTTT.

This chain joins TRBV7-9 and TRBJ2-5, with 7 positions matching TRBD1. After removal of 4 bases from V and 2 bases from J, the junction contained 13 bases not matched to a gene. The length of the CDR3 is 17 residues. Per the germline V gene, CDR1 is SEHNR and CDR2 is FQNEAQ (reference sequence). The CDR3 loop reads CASSSLRGGLRQETQYF. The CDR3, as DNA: TGTGCCAGCAGCTCCCTCCGAGGGGGCTTAAGGCAAGAGACCCAGTACTTC.